The source of this TCR beta chain is a study of blood T cell repertoires in COVID-19. For the study at large: Sample material is recorded as cDNA or gDNA derived from T cells, B-cell-depleted T cells, or PBMCs.

Participants were aged about 18 to 95 years, lived in around 22 US areas, and enrolled virtually. Cohort placement rested on clinical history that participants reported themselves. Recovered Cohort 3 donors showed two negative PCRs, clearance, or symptom resolution. Repertoires were generated with immunoSEQ multiplex PCR, while TCRdb's copy carries only in-frame clones and drops some. The sample has around 300,000 clones, roughly nine tenths seen once; the top ten hold over 2%. The germline gives CDR1 MNHEY, CDR2 SVGAGI. The CDR3 loop spans 16 amino acids. The V and J ends lost 2 bases and 6 bases respectively, with 17 bases between them.

The specimen was PBMCs or T cells enriched from blood (not recorded which). This clonotype was sampled from a woman between 18 and 30 years old who had recovered from COVID-19. The chain employs TRBV6-5 and TRBJ1-5; tentative D call: TRBD1 (5 bases). CDR3 loop: CASSYNPAGQGQPQHF. The CDR3 nucleotides read TGTGCCAGCAGTTACAACCCGGCAGGGCAGGGTCAGCCCCAGCATTTT.